This T cell receptor (beta chain) was identified in a study of blood T cell repertoires in COVID-19. Study information: Samples taken during acute and convalescent COVID-19 were collected in the United States, Italy and Spain. The analysed material was cDNA or gDNA that came from T cells, B-cell-depleted T cells, or PBMCs.

This clone was observed a single time. Per the original methods: Reference gene primers were amplified, and this amplification served to estimate nucleated cell counts. Only in-frame clones appear in the TCRdb table, and some are missing; sequencing was by immunoSEQ multiplex PCR. The V and J calls and clone size come from that table; D and trimming were worked out from the DNA. The profile shows fewer than 75,000 clones, 86% of them singletons. Germline V gene sequence: CDR1 SGHDT, CDR2 YYEEEE. Trimming took off 4 bases at V and 3 bases at J, with 13 bases between the two ends. The CDR3 is made up of 14 amino acids.

Source material: peripheral blood. The TCR sequence derives from a man aged 45-65 years with active COVID-19. J is TRBJ1-2 and V is TRBV5-6, with D perhaps matching TRBD1 (5 bases). CDR3 amino acids: CASSGWTTDYGYTF. The DNA for the CDR3 is TGTGCCAGCAGCGGATGGACAACCGACTATGGCTACACCTTC. Filled out from reference TRBV5-6 and TRBJ1-2, the complete variable domain reads DAGVTQSPTHLIKTRGQQVTLRCSPKSGHDTVSWYQQALGQGPQFIFQYYEEEERQRGNFPDRFSGHQFPNYSSELNVNALLLGDSALYLCASSGWTTDYGYTFGSGTRLTVV.